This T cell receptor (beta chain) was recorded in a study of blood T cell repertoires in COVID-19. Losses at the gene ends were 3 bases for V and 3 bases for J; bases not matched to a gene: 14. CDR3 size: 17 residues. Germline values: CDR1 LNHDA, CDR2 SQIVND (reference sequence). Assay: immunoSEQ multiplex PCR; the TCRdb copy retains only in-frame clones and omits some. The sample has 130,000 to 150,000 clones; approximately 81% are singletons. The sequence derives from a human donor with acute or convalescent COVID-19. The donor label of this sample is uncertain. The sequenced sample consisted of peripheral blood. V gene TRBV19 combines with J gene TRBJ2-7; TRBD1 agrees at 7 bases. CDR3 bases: TGTGCCAGTAGTATGATAAGACAGGGATCCTCCTACTACGAGCAGTACTTC. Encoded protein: CASSMIRQGSSYYEQYF.